These 22 T cell receptor beta chains were sequenced from one sample in a study of TIL therapy for anti-PD-1-resistant metastatic lung cancer. Time point reported: pre-treatment sample, taken before nivolumab and TIL therapy. This was the immunoSEQ v3 assay. Assay: immunoSEQ multiplex PCR; the TCRdb copy retains only in-frame clones and omits some. This repertoire shows just under 60,000 clones, 55% to 70% found once; its top ten account for about 6.8%. Sample: blood, taken at baseline. These receptors were collected from a person between 25 and 79 years old with non-small cell lung cancer.

This clone was detected once. The junction and the germline gene differ at one end; a read error may be behind it. The genes are TRBV6-1 and TRBJ1-1, with 7 positions matching TRBD1. Germline CDR1 reads MNHNS; CDR2 reads SASEGT. CDR3 size: 15 residues. The CDR3 DNA reads TGTGCCAGCAGTGAATCTAGGGGGCGGTGGACTGGAGCTTTCTTT. As protein: CASSESRGRWTGAFF.

This clone was detected once. The chain has TRBV6-1 and TRBJ2-5, with D uncertain. V lost 2 bases and J 2 bases, leaving 15 bases between the germline ends. Germline V gene data show CDR1 as MNHNS and CDR2 as SASEGT. The CDR3 sequence is 16 residues long. The DNA for the CDR3 is TGTGCCAGCAGTGAATCCGGCCCCGGTGGACAAGAGACCCAGTACTTC. Encoded protein: CASSESGPGGQETQYF.

The chain combines TRBV5-4 with TRBJ2-7; 11 positions match TRBD2. V was clipped by 4 bases and J by 3 bases; unmatched bases: 6. Germline-derived CDR1 and CDR2 are SGHNT and YYREEE (reference sequence). This CDR3 spans 15 amino acids. CDR3 loop: CASSPSGTSGYEQYF. The CDR3 DNA reads as TGTGCCAGCAGCCCTTCCGGGACTAGCGGCTACGAGCAGTACTTC.

The J gene is TRBJ2-4, the V gene TRBV30, with D unresolved. The ends were cut back, 1 base at V and 0 bases at J, with 7 bases in the middle. Germline CDR1 GTSNPN, CDR2 SVGIG (reference sequence). CDR3 size: 14 residues. CDR3 in amino acids: CAWSGAVAKNIQYF. The CDR3 DNA is TGTGCCTGGAGTGGGGCTGTAGCCAAAAACATTCAGTACTTC.

The chain recombines TRBV4-1 with TRBJ2-5; tentatively, D is TRBD1 or TRBD2 (5 bases each). Germline values: CDR1 MGHRA, CDR2 YSYEKL. The CDR3 totals 15 residues. V lost 4 bases, J lost 3 bases, and 15 bases lay in between. The CDR3 reads CASSLGVLKEETQYF. The CDR3 nucleotides are TGCGCCAGCAGCCTGGGGGTCCTCAAGGAAGAGACCCAGTACTTC.

This chain's CDR3 is CASRRELGETQYF. The CDR3 DNA sequence: TGCGCCAGCAGGCGGGAGTTGGGAGAGACCCAGTACTTC. This rearrangement joins TRBV5-1 to TRBJ2-5; 7 nucleotides line up with TRBD2. V shed 5 bases, J shed 4 bases, and the junction held 5 bases outside the gene matches. Germline V CDR1 and CDR2: SGHRS, YFSETQ. The CDR3 sequence is 13 residues long.

Note on this clone: It is unclear where the CDR3 begins or ends on the DNA, so no DNA is shown, and the CDR3 is as TCRdb lists it. The chain carries TRBV7-9 and TRBJ2-1; no DNA check was done on the table's D call, TRBD1. The CDR3 region is 12 residues in length, termini included. CDR1 is SEHNR and CDR2 is FQNEAQ in the germline V gene (reference sequence). This chain's CDR3 is CASSLVGQGAFF.

This clone came up a few times. V gene TRBV6-5 combines with J gene TRBJ1-6, with TRBD1 matching over 7 bases. J lost 11 bases, V lost 0 bases, and 4 bases had no gene match. The CDR3 spans 14 residues. Per the germline V gene, CDR1 is MNHEY and CDR2 is SVGAGI. The CDR3 is CASSYSTGRAPLHF. CDR3 nucleotides: TGTGCCAGCAGTTACTCGACAGGGCGGGCACCCCTCCACTTT.

The chain has TRBV28 and TRBJ1-3, with D possibly being TRBD1 (5 bases). Per the germline V gene, CDR1 is MDHEN and CDR2 is SYDVKM. With 3 bases removed from V and 0 bases from J, the gap between germline ends came to 18 bases. The CDR3 is 18 residues long. Here the CDR3 DNA reads TGTGCCAGCAGTTTCAAGTTGAACAGGCCTAGCTCTGGAAACACCATATATTTT. As protein: CASSFKLNRPSSGNTIYF. The full variable domain, rest sourced from reference TRBV28 and TRBJ1-3, is DVKVTQSSRYLVKRTGEKVFLECVQDMDHENMFWYRQDPGLGLRLIYFSYDVKMKEKGDIPEGYSVSREKKERFSLILESASTNQTSMYLCASSFKLNRPSSGNTIYFGEGSWLTVV.

This rearrangement joins TRBV7-6 to TRBJ2-1; possible D gene TRBD2, 6 bases. Trimming shortened V by 1 base and J by 4 bases, and 14 bases separated the two germline ends. CDR1 is SGHVS, CDR2 FNYEAQ, per germline. The CDR3 length is 16 residues. This CDR3 reads CASSLERERMYNEQFF. In nucleotides, the CDR3 is TGTGCCAGCAGCTTAGAACGGGAGCGTATGTACAATGAGCAGTTCTTC. Full variable domain (rest looked up from reference TRBV7-6 and TRBJ2-1): GAGVSQSPRYKVTKRGQDVALRCDPISGHVSLYWYRQALGQGPEFLTYFNYEAQQDKSGLPNDRFSAERPEGSISTLTIQRTEQRDSAMYRCASSLERERMYNEQFFGPGTRLTVL.

Only a few counts were recorded for this clone. V and J are TRBV29-1 and TRBJ1-4; 10 bases match TRBD1. Germline values: CDR1 SQVTM, CDR2 ANQGSEA. The CDR3 is made up of 13 amino acids. V lost 7 bases to trimming and J lost 8 bases; unmatched junction nucleotides: 7. The CDR3 sequence: CSALTGGYEKLFF. The CDR3 DNA reads as TGCAGCGCGCTGACAGGGGGCTACGAAAAACTGTTTTTT. Combining the CDR3 with reference TRBV29-1 and TRBJ1-4 gives the whole variable domain SAVISQKPSRDICQRGTSLTIQCQVDSQVTMMFWYRQQPGQSLTLIATANQGSEATYESGFVIDKFPISRPNLTFSTLTVSNMSPEDSSIYLCSALTGGYEKLFFGSGTQLSVL.

The chain carries TRBV6-5 and TRBJ1-5; the D gene is possibly TRBD1 (6 bases). V dropped 6 bases and J dropped 2 bases, with 14 bases sitting between them. The germline gives CDR1 MNHEY, CDR2 SVGAGI. The CDR3 extends over 15 amino acids. The CDR3 DNA follows: TGTGCCAGCAGCAATACAGGGTCCCGCAATCAGCCCCAGCATTTT. Its translation: CASSNTGSRNQPQHF.

The V and J genes are TRBV5-1 and TRBJ1-1; TRBD1 aligns across 7 bases. The CDR3 is 14 residues long. Germline trimming cut 2 bases from V and 0 bases from J; bases unmatched to any gene: 1. Germline V lookup: CDR1 SGHRS, CDR2 YFSETQ. For the CDR3, the DNA is TGCGCCAGCAGCTTCGACAGGGTGAACACTGAAGCTTTCTTT. Its translation: CASSFDRVNTEAFF.

V usage is TRBV11-3 and J usage is TRBJ2-3; TRBD2 agrees at 7 bases. Germline CDR1 is SGHNT and CDR2 is YENEEA. This CDR3 has 15 residues. V shed 3 bases and J 0 bases; nucleotides not matched to a gene: 3. This CDR3 reads CASSLRRGSTDTQYF. Written as DNA, the CDR3 is TGTGCCAGCAGCTTGAGGCGGGGGAGCACAGATACGCAGTATTTT.

This clone was detected only a few times. The chain combines TRBV7-9 with TRBJ1-1; possible D gene TRBD1, 5 bases. There are 15 residues in the CDR3. Germline lookup yields CDR1 SEHNR and CDR2 FQNEAQ (reference sequence). Trimming pared 5 bases from V and 6 bases from J, leaving 19 bases between. The CDR3 protein is CASSRRRAGPSEAFF. CDR3 nucleotides: TGTGCCAGCAGCCGCCGACGGGCAGGGCCGTCTGAAGCTTTCTTT. The complete variable domain, with remaining parts taken from reference TRBV7-9 and TRBJ1-1, reads DTGVSQNPRHKITKRGQNVTFRCDPISEHNRLYWYRQTLGQGPEFLTYFQNEAQLEKSRLLSDRFSAERPKGSFSTLEIQRTEQGDSAMYLCASSRRRAGPSEAFFGQGTRLTVV.

This clone was seen more than once but under ten times. The chain recombines TRBV7-8 with TRBJ1-2; 8 bases fit TRBD1. This CDR3 is built from 14 residues. Unmatched junction bases numbered 11, after V lost 6 bases and J lost 8 bases. CDR1 and CDR2 (germline): SGHVS, FQNEAQ. CDR3 bases: TGTGCCAGCAGACAAGACAGGGGCCTTCTAGGCTACACCTTC. This translates into CASRQDRGLLGYTF.

This clone has only a few counts. The CDR3 DNA sequence: TGTGCTAGTGGTTTGGCCTCCGGGACATTAATCAATCAGCCCCAGCATTTT. Translation gives CASGLASGTLINQPQHF. This chain connects TRBV12-5 to TRBJ1-5, with D tentatively TRBD1 (6 bases). Germline loops: CDR1 LGHNT, CDR2 FRNRAP. V was shortened by 1 base and J by 3 bases, with 16 bases between the two germline ends. This CDR3 has 17 residues.

The rearrangement joins TRBV18 to TRBJ1-1; D is unresolved. V lost 3 bases, J lost 5 bases, and 10 bases lay in between. Germline assignment: CDR1 KGHSH and CDR2 LQKENI. This CDR3 has 13 amino acids. CDR3 coding DNA: TGTGCCAGCTCACCGGTAGGACGGACTGAAGCTTTCTTT. This encodes CASSPVGRTEAFF.

The CDR3 sequence: CAFPGLGTDTQYF. The CDR3 DNA reads TGTGCCTTTCCGGGACTTGGCACAGATACGCAGTATTTT. This chain connects TRBV7-9 to TRBJ2-3, with a possible D match to TRBD2 (6 bases). This CDR3 is built from 13 residues. With 11 bases removed from V and 1 base from J, the gap between germline ends came to 13 bases. Germline CDR1 is SEHNR and CDR2 is FQNEAQ (reference sequence).

The rearrangement links TRBV7-8 to TRBJ1-2, with D uncertain. Germline-derived CDR1 and CDR2 are SGHVS and FQNEAQ. The V gene lost 2 bases and the J gene lost 5 bases, with 9 bases spanning the gap. The CDR3 sequence is 13 residues long. CDR3 protein: CASSLSQLYGYTF. CDR3 DNA: TGTGCCAGCAGCTTAAGCCAGCTTTATGGCTACACCTTC. The variable domain in full, completed from reference TRBV7-8 and TRBJ1-2, reads GAGVSQSPRYKVAKRGQDVALRCDPISGHVSLFWYQQALGQGPEFLTYFQNEAQLDKSGLPSDRFFAERPEGSVSTLKIQRTQQEDSAVYLCASSLSQLYGYTFGSGTRLTVV.

The chain employs TRBV5-1 and TRBJ2-7, with D possibly being TRBD1 or TRBD2 (5 bases each). This CDR3 comprises 14 residues. Germline values: CDR1 SGHRS, CDR2 YFSETQ. Trimming took off 1 base at V and 6 bases at J, with 14 bases between the two ends. The CDR3 protein is CASSLIGELGEQYF. CDR3 sequence (DNA): TGCGCCAGCAGCTTGATAGGGGAGCTGGGCGAGCAGTACTTC.

The V call is TRBV28, the J call TRBJ1-3; no firm D call. The germline V gene has CDR1 MDHEN and CDR2 SYDVKM. CDR3 length: 14 residues. The V end was cut by 6 bases, the J end by 0 bases, with 9 bases between. CDR3 region: CASSWVTSGNTIYF. For the CDR3, the DNA is TGTGCCAGCAGCTGGGTAACCTCTGGAAACACCATATATTTT. Drawing the rest from reference TRBV28 and TRBJ1-3, the complete variable domain is DVKVTQSSRYLVKRTGEKVFLECVQDMDHENMFWYRQDPGLGLRLIYFSYDVKMKEKGDIPEGYSVSREKKERFSLILESASTNQTSMYLCASSWVTSGNTIYFGEGSWLTVV.